This T cell receptor beta chain was sequenced during a study of early T cells in non-severe SARS-CoV-2 infection. Study-level information: Sequencing was performed on bulk RNA from unsorted whole blood, leaving chains unpaired.

This clonotype was picked up a small number of times. The antigen remains undetermined. CDR3 length: 16 amino acids. Germline CDR1 MNHEY, CDR2 SMNVEV (reference sequence). V was pared by 3 bases and J by 0 bases, with 7 bases of the junction left unmatched. Broader study findings: Database matching using VDJdb favored anti-spike CD8 responses, with private and CD4 specificities left missing.

As part of library construction, unique molecular identifiers were attached to individual cDNA molecules. Each CDR3 protein is one row after TCRdb ran MiXCR on the 5' RACE reads. Of fewer than 80,000 distinct CDR3 sequences detected, about 11% appear once; the ten largest clones hold more than 10%. The receptor's source is an adult who was a healthcare worker with PCR-confirmed SARS-CoV-2 infection or an uninfected control (not recorded which). The sequencing here drew on whole blood, taken at baseline. The chain joins TRBV27 to TRBJ1-2; 7 bases agree with TRBD1. The CDR3 coding sequence is TGTGCCAGCAGTTTCAGGGGGAGCTTCTCTAACTATGGCTACACCTTC. Its translation is CASSFRGSFSNYGYTF.